These 30 T cell receptor beta chains were all obtained from the same sample, sequenced in a study of control samples from healthy donors and cancer patients. Method: immunoSEQ multiplex PCR; TCRdb's copy keeps in-frame clones and lacks some. This table holds around 130,000 clones, over 75% found once. Specimen: blood. Every receptor here comes from a man aged 45-60 years in good health.

This clone appeared a single time. This chain uses TRBV2 with TRBJ1-2; D gene uncertain. Looked up from germline, CDR1 is SNHLY and CDR2 is FYNNEI. The CDR3 has 14 residues. The V and J ends lost 7 bases and 4 bases respectively, with 16 bases between them. CDR3: CASKGSLYVYGYTF. In nucleotides, the CDR3 is TGTGCCAGCAAGGGTTCCCTCTATGTCTATGGCTACACCTTC.

The rearrangement joins TRBV30 to TRBJ1-5, with 7 bases lining up with TRBD1. This CDR3 spans 13 amino acids. Germline-derived CDR1 and CDR2 are GTSNPN and SVGIG (reference sequence). V shed 4 bases and J 6 bases; nucleotides not matched to a gene: 6. The CDR3 bases are TGTGCCTGGAACAGGGGTTTAGGTCAGCCCCAGCATTTT. Translated, it gives CAWNRGLGQPQHF.

This clone showed up just once. The CDR3 nucleotides read TGTGCCAGCAGTCGCTCTCCTACGTACGAGCAGTACTTC. This gives the protein CASSRSPTYEQYF. The V gene is TRBV27, the J gene TRBJ2-7; no reliable D call. The CDR3 contains 13 residues. V lost 5 bases and J 4 bases, leaving 12 bases between the germline ends. Per the germline V gene, CDR1 is MNHEY and CDR2 is SMNVEV (reference sequence).

This clone was seen a few times. This sequence joins TRBV19 and TRBJ2-2; possibly TRBD2 for D (5 bases). Trimming took off 4 bases at V and 1 base at J, with 10 bases between the two ends. The CDR3 length is 15 residues. In germline, CDR1 is LNHDA, CDR2 SQIVND (reference sequence). Written as DNA, the CDR3 is TGTGCCAGTAGTACGGTAGCGCGGAACACCGGGGAGCTGTTTTTT. It specifies CASSTVARNTGELFF.

The genes are TRBV27 and TRBJ1-6; 7 nucleotides line up with TRBD1. This CDR3 has 15 residues. Germline assignment: CDR1 MNHEY and CDR2 SMNVEV (reference sequence). V dropped 2 bases and J dropped 7; count of bases not matched to a gene: 5. The CDR3 loop reads CASSLQDRKNSPLHF. CDR3 bases: TGTGCCAGCAGTTTACAGGACAGGAAGAATTCACCCCTCCACTTT.

This clone is a singleton in its sample. This rearrangement joins TRBV15 to TRBJ2-5; no reliable D call. V lost 3 bases and J 3 bases, leaving 11 bases between the germline ends. There are 14 residues in the CDR3. Germline values: CDR1 LNHNV, CDR2 YYDKDF (reference sequence). CDR3 in amino acids: CATSRSAREETQYF. DNA for the CDR3: TGTGCCACCAGCAGGTCTGCAAGGGAAGAGACCCAGTACTTC.

This chain connects TRBV28 to TRBJ1-2, with 8 bases aligning to TRBD1. Per germline, CDR1 MDHEN and CDR2 SYDVKM. The CDR3 is 15 residues long. The V segment lost 8 bases and the J segment 3 bases; nucleotides outside the gene matches: 11. This CDR3 reads CASQPSDRADYGYTF. The CDR3 DNA is TGTGCCAGCCAACCTTCGGACAGGGCGGACTATGGCTACACCTTC.

The chain couples TRBV9 to TRBJ2-3; 9 nucleotides line up with TRBD2. This CDR3 region has 15 residues. Germline CDR1 is SGDLS and CDR2 is YYNGEE. V lost 4 bases and J lost 6; bases outside the gene matches: 9. This CDR3 reads CASSPGGTSRDTQYF. The DNA for the CDR3 is TGTGCCAGCAGCCCTGGGGGGACTAGCCGCGATACGCAGTATTTT. The full variable domain, completed using reference TRBV9 and TRBJ2-3, is DSGVTQTPKHLITATGQRVTLRCSPRSGDLSVYWYQQSLDQGLQFLIQYYNGEERAKGNILERFSAQQFPDLHSELNLSSLELGDSALYFCASSPGGTSRDTQYFGPGTRLTVL.

The chain is built from TRBV12-3 or TRBV12-4 and TRBJ1-5; the D is unclear. V lost 2 bases, J lost 6 bases, and 5 bases lay in between. The length of the CDR3 is 12 residues. The CDR3 nucleotides are TGTGCCAGCAGTTTACTTGGTCAGCCCCAGCATTTT. Encoded protein: CASSLLGQPQHF.

This rearrangement joins TRBV30 to TRBJ2-7; TRBD1 aligns across 7 bases. There are 14 residues in the CDR3. V shed 3 bases and J 2 bases; nucleotides not matched to a gene: 7. Germline lookup yields CDR1 GTSNPN and CDR2 SVGIG (reference sequence). DNA of the CDR3: TGTGCCTGGAGGGTGACAGGGAACACCTACGAGCAGTACTTC. It encodes CAWRVTGNTYEQYF.

The gene calls are TRBV5-6 and TRBJ1-6, with a tentative D call TRBD1 (5 bases). This CDR3 is built from 16 residues. Germline lookup yields CDR1 SGHDT and CDR2 YYEEEE. The V and J ends lost 2 bases and 3 bases respectively, with 12 bases between them. The CDR3 bases are TGTGCCAGCAGCTTTTCGCAGGGAGTCTATAATTCACCCCTCCACTTT. Amino acid sequence: CASSFSQGVYNSPLHF.

The chain is built from TRBV2 and TRBJ1-2; 8 positions match TRBD1. Germline CDR1 is SNHLY and CDR2 is FYNNEI. CDR3 length: 12 amino acids. With V trimmed by 5 bases and J by 7 bases, 3 bases remained unmatched. Written as DNA, the CDR3 is TGTGCCAGCAGTTCGACAGGGGTTGGCTACACCTTC. It translates to CASSSTGVGYTF.

V usage is TRBV2 and J usage is TRBJ1-3; the D gene is possibly TRBD1 (5 bases). The CDR3 contains 15 residues. Trimming took off 7 bases at V and 0 bases at J, with 13 bases between the two ends. Germline V gene lookup returns CDR1 SNHLY and CDR2 FYNNEI. The CDR3 DNA reads TGTGCCAGCATGGGACGGCGCAGCTCTGGAAACACCATATATTTT. Translating gives CASMGRRSSGNTIYF.

In this sample, this clone turned up once. The rearrangement uses TRBV27 and TRBJ2-1; the D gene could be TRBD1 or TRBD2 (5 bases each). Germline lookup yields CDR1 MNHEY and CDR2 SMNVEV (reference sequence). The CDR3 totals 13 residues. Trimming took off 6 bases at V and 6 bases at J, with 12 bases between the two ends. CDR3 DNA: TGTGCCAGCAGCAAAAAGGGACGCAATGAGCAGTTCTTC. Translation: CASSKKGRNEQFF.

The chain carries TRBV11-3 and TRBJ2-5; 9 nucleotides line up with TRBD2. V lost 5 bases and J lost 4; bases outside the gene matches: 5. CDR3 size: 14 residues. Germline CDR1 SGHNT, CDR2 YENEEA. The CDR3 sequence is CASSRGGAGETQYF. CDR3 in DNA: TGTGCCAGCAGCCGCGGGGGGGCCGGAGAGACCCAGTACTTC.

This clone was observed a single time. J is TRBJ2-2 and V is TRBV2; 7 positions agree with TRBD1. The CDR3 extends over 14 amino acids. With 7 bases clipped from V and 4 bases from J, the junction kept 6 bases outside the gene matches. Germline CDR1 is SNHLY and CDR2 is FYNNEI. The CDR3 loop reads CASKGTEGTGELFF. The CDR3 bases are TGTGCCAGCAAGGGGACAGAGGGCACCGGGGAGCTGTTTTTT.

The V gene is TRBV28, the J gene TRBJ2-7, with 7 positions matching TRBD1. The CDR3 totals 15 residues. The germline V gene has CDR1 MDHEN and CDR2 SYDVKM. After removal of 5 bases from V and 4 bases from J, the junction contained 11 bases not matched to a gene. The CDR3, as DNA: TGTGCCAGCAGTAATTCTGACAGGGTTGGATACGAGCAGTACTTC. Translation gives CASSNSDRVGYEQYF.

The rearrangement uses TRBV11-3 and TRBJ2-7, with D possibly being TRBD1 (5 bases). The V end was cut by 5 bases, the J end by 3 bases, with 14 bases between. The germline V gene encodes CDR1 SGHNT and CDR2 YENEEA. The CDR3 has 14 amino acids. The DNA for the CDR3 is TGTGCCAGCAGCCTCGACAGTTCCGGCTACGAGCAGTACTTC. Amino acid sequence: CASSLDSSGYEQYF.

This clone is a singleton in its sample. J is TRBJ1-1 and V is TRBV14, with a possible D match to TRBD1 (5 bases). Germline values: CDR1 SGHDN, CDR2 FVKESK. The CDR3 has 15 amino acids. The germline V and J ends were trimmed by 5 bases and 3 bases, with 16 bases remaining between them. The CDR3 sequence: CASSGSGGGYTEAFF. Written as DNA, the CDR3 is TGTGCCAGCAGCGGGTCTGGGGGAGGATACACTGAAGCTTTCTTT.

The chain recombines TRBV11-2 with TRBJ2-7; D is perhaps TRBD2 (5 bases). This CDR3 spans 16 amino acids. Between the trimmed V and J ends, which lost 5 bases and 4 bases, there was a span of 21 bases. Germline lookup yields CDR1 SGHAT and CDR2 FQNNGV. In DNA form, the CDR3 reads TGTGCCAGCAGCCTCGGGAACGGTCCCCTCTCTTACGAGCAGTACTTC. It translates to CASSLGNGPLSYEQYF.

The rearrangement links TRBV6-5 to TRBJ1-1, with D perhaps TRBD1 (6 bases). The V and J ends lost 2 bases and 4 bases respectively, with 11 bases between them. Germline CDR1 and CDR2: MNHEY and SVGAGI. The CDR3 spans 14 residues. The CDR3 DNA follows: TGTGCCAGCAGTTACAGTCAGGGGTCCACTGAAGCTTTCTTT. This sequence encodes CASSYSQGSTEAFF.

In regard to this clone: The junction shows a germline mismatch at one end, possibly a read error. DNA of the CDR3: TGCGCCAGCAGCTTGGCCCAGGCAGGGGAAACCTATGGCCACACCTTC. Its translation is CASSLAQAGETYGHTF. The gene calls are TRBV5-1 and TRBJ1-2, with TRBD1 as a possible D gene (6 bases). In germline, CDR1 is SGHRS, CDR2 YFSETQ. This CDR3 contains 16 residues.

This clone was counted only a few times. The gene calls are TRBV5-5 and TRBJ1-5; 7 bases agree with TRBD1. The CDR3 totals 16 residues. The V segment lost 4 bases and the J segment 6 bases; nucleotides outside the gene matches: 13. Germline V gene sequence: CDR1 SGHKS, CDR2 YYEKEE (reference sequence). CDR3 residues: CASSRSQTGWIQPQHF. The CDR3, as DNA: TGTGCCAGCAGCCGGAGCCAGACAGGGTGGATTCAGCCCCAGCATTTT.

V usage is TRBV10-3 and J usage is TRBJ2-5; 7 bases are a match to TRBD2. CDR1 is ENHRY, CDR2 SYGVKD, per germline. The CDR3 runs 15 residues. V was clipped by 7 bases and J by 4 bases; unmatched bases: 12. CDR3 residues: CAITEGGRVGETQYF. The CDR3 region has the DNA TGTGCCATCACCGAGGGAGGGAGGGTCGGAGAGACCCAGTACTTC.

This chain joins TRBV7-2 and TRBJ2-7; D might be TRBD1 (5 bases). CDR3 size: 13 residues. V was cut by 5 bases and J by 6 bases, with 14 bases left in between. The germline gives CDR1 SGHTA, CDR2 FQGNSA. The CDR3 DNA reads TGTGCCAGCAGCCCTACTCAGGGCCGCGAGCAGTACTTC. It translates to CASSPTQGREQYF.

V and J are TRBV27 and TRBJ2-7; tentative D call: TRBD1 (5 bases). CDR1 and CDR2 from the germline V gene are MNHEY and SMNVEV (reference sequence). V was cut by 4 bases and J by 0 bases, with 7 bases left in between. This CDR3 comprises 13 residues. The DNA for the CDR3 is TGTGCCAGCAGTTCGACAGCCTCCTACGAGCAGTACTTC. It specifies CASSSTASYEQYF.

The chain couples TRBV27 to TRBJ1-1; D is perhaps TRBD1 (6 bases). Germline CDR1 is MNHEY and CDR2 is SMNVEV (reference sequence). The CDR3 runs 15 residues. V dropped 5 bases and J dropped 2 bases, with 15 bases sitting between them. The CDR3 loop is CASSTEGGRNTEAFF. The DNA of the CDR3 is TGTGCCAGCAGTACCGAGGGGGGTAGAAACACTGAAGCTTTCTTT.

This sequence joins TRBV28 and TRBJ1-5; a weak D match, TRBD1 (5 bases). Trimming took 0 bases from V and 7 from J, leaving 10 bases between them. This CDR3 has 14 amino acids. CDR1 and CDR2 (germline): MDHEN, SYDVKM. The CDR3 region is CASSLWGGSQPQHF. In DNA, the CDR3 is TGTGCCAGCAGTTTATGGGGGGGGTCACAGCCCCAGCATTTT.

The chain uses TRBV10-2 and TRBJ1-1, with D perhaps matching TRBD1 (6 bases). This CDR3 has 13 residues. V shed 4 bases and J shed 6 bases, with 12 bases lying between them. The germline CDR1 and CDR2 sequences are WSHSY and SAAADI. DNA of the CDR3: TGCGCCAGCAGTGTTACAGGGCTCGCTGAAGCTTTCTTT. Its protein is CASSVTGLAEAFF.

The gene calls are TRBV28 and TRBJ2-5, with D maybe TRBD1 (5 bases). V was trimmed by 5 bases and J by 1 base, leaving 17 bases between them. The CDR3 has 16 residues. CDR1 is MDHEN and CDR2 is SYDVKM in the germline V gene. CDR3 in amino acids: CASSRTLRTSQETQYF. CDR3 in DNA: TGTGCCAGCAGTCGAACCCTCCGGACATCCCAAGAGACCCAGTACTTC.